This TCR beta chain was profiled in a study of breast tumors, draining lymph nodes, adjacent tissues. Remarks on this clonotype: The antigen is unknown.

Samples came from axillary lymph nodes draining the breast cancer. One entry per CDR3 protein, called by TCRdb with MiXCR from the multiplex PCR reads. The repertoire holds 140,000 to 150,000 distinct CDR3 sequences, with less than 35% as singletons. Study observations and caveats: Tumor TCR diversity was below lymph nodes but above nontumor tissue. Tumor and nontumor repertoires were significantly more similar in luminal-like than in basal-like breast cancer.

The sequencing input was axillary lymph node tissue. The clonotype was recovered from a female donor with breast cancer. Some clones in this sample may be carry-over from other donors' samples.

The CDR3 spells CASSTQGAITGEQYF. CDR3 DNA: TGTGCCAGTAGTACTCAGGGGGCCATCACCGGGGAGCAGTACTTC. This sequence joins TRBV19 and TRBJ2-7, with 8 bases matching TRBD1. Germline loops: CDR1 LNHDA, CDR2 SQIVND (reference sequence). The CDR3 covers 15 residues. Germline trimming cut 4 bases from V and 7 bases from J; bases unmatched to any gene: 12. The entire variable domain, with the rest obtained from reference TRBV19 and TRBJ2-7, is as follows: DGGITQSPKYLFRKEGQNVTLSCEQNLNHDAMYWYRQDPGQGLRLIYYSQIVNDFQKGDIAEGYSVSREKKESFPLTVTSAQKNPTAFYLCASSTQGAITGEQYFGPGTRLTVT.